This T cell receptor (beta chain) emerged from a study of neurological immune-mediated disorders. TCRdb itself ran the 5' RACE reads through MiXCR, one entry per CDR3 protein. The repertoire holds 50,000 to 80,000 distinct CDR3 sequences, 4.5% seen once, with 6.9% in the top ten. A word on this clonotype: A much larger clone sits a single nucleotide away, making a read error possible.

CDR3 length: 15 residues. In germline, CDR1 is SGHRS, CDR2 YFSETQ. The germline V and J ends were trimmed by 5 bases and 4 bases, with 18 bases remaining between them. Sequenced input: PBMCs. V and J are TRBV5-1 and TRBJ1-1, with D perhaps TRBD1 (6 bases). This TCR came from a man under 40 with multiple sclerosis. CDR3 region: CASSSQGWVGTEAFF. In DNA, the CDR3 is TGCGCCAGCAGTTCCCAGGGGTGGGTGGGCACTGAAGCTTTCTTT.